This TCR beta chain was captured by sequencing in a study of blood T cells in healthy people across ages. Findings and limits, study-wide: Older age coincided with a roughly linear decline in TCR beta diversity per million T cells. A strong correlation was seen between TCR beta diversity and naive T cell percentage.

A second PCR, run for roughly 7 to 12 cycles, used a sample-barcoded 5' primer plus a J-beta primer mix. Each CDR3 protein is one row after TCRdb ran MiXCR on the 5' RACE reads. The table has about a million distinct CDR3 sequences, about 53% seen once. Donors gave about 9.3 milliliters of peripheral blood apiece. V was shortened by 4 bases and J by 6 bases, with 10 bases between the two germline ends. Per the germline V gene, CDR1 is MGHRA and CDR2 is YSYEKL. The CDR3 length is 12 residues. Regarding this clonotype: The antigen is not known.

The sequence was collected from a woman aged 60-75 years in good health. The V gene is TRBV4-1, the J gene TRBJ2-7; D is possibly TRBD2 (5 bases). Sample: blood. CDR3 in DNA: TGCGCCAGCAGCCTACGGGGTTCCGAGCAGTACTTC. This gives the protein CASSLRGSEQYF.